This T cell receptor beta chain emerged from a study of blood T cell repertoires in COVID-19. Across the study: Sites across the United States, Italy and Spain contributed samples from acute and convalescent COVID-19. PBMCs, B-cell-depleted T cells, or T cells were the source of the cDNA or gDNA that made up the material.

Per the study methods: Amplifying reference gene primers gave estimates of nucleated cell counts. Method: immunoSEQ multiplex PCR; TCRdb's copy keeps in-frame clones and lacks some. D and trimming come from the DNA, and the V and J calls and clone size come from that table. Of around 130,000 clones detected, about 84% appear once; the ten largest clones hold 1.5% to 2%. The CDR3 is 14 residues long. Germline V lookup: CDR1 GTSNPN, CDR2 SVGIG (reference sequence). V lost 0 bases and J 3 bases, leaving 9 bases between the germline ends. In terms of age and location, participants ranged from roughly 18 to 100 years and lived in about two dozen US areas.

The chain is built from TRBV30 and TRBJ1-5; no firm D call. This sequence was found in a woman aged 18-29 years who had been exposed to COVID-19. The sequenced material came from PBMCs or T cells enriched from blood (not recorded which). The CDR3 nucleotides are TGTGCCTGGAGTGTACCACAAAACAATCAGCCCCAGCATTTT. It encodes CAWSVPQNNQPQHF.